Below are 28 T cell receptor beta chains sequenced from a single sample in a study of T-cell reconstitution after alpha-beta-depleted transplantation in children. A TCRbeta library incorporating unique molecular identifiers was prepared. One entry per CDR3 protein results from TCRdb running MiXCR on the PCR reads. The sample has 98,000 or so distinct CDR3 sequences; around 6.4% are singletons. Material: PBMCs, mostly from graft donor cells, obtained 360 days after TCRalphabeta/CD19-depleted stem cell transplant. The origin of the receptors is a male patient between 2 and 9 years old who had a stem cell transplant for acute lymphoblastic leukemia, so the T cells may come from the graft donor.

There are many counts of this clonotype. The rearrangement links TRBV6-1 to TRBJ2-1; weak D call: TRBD2 (5 bases). This CDR3 comprises 16 residues. Per the germline V gene, CDR1 is MNHNS and CDR2 is SASEGT. V was pared by 2 bases and J by 4 bases, with 15 bases between. CDR3: CASSELRELGYNEQFF. The DNA of the CDR3 is TGTGCCAGCAGTGAATTGAGGGAATTAGGTTACAATGAGCAGTTCTTC.

This clonotype showed up just a few times. The rearrangement joins TRBV6-5 to TRBJ1-1, with 7 bases identical to TRBD1. Germline-derived CDR1 and CDR2 are MNHEY and SVGAGI. CDR3 length: 15 amino acids. The J segment lost 1 base and the V segment lost 4 bases, leaving 6 bases of the junction unmatched. The CDR3 DNA follows: TGTGCCAGCAGTTTCACTCGGACAGGGAACACTGAAGCTTTCTTT. It translates to CASSFTRTGNTEAFF.

This clonotype was recorded at least ten times. The V call is TRBV5-6, the J call TRBJ1-5; D is unresolved. Germline V gene lookup returns CDR1 SGHDT and CDR2 YYEEEE. The CDR3 is 14 amino acids. V lost 1 base and J 9 bases, leaving 14 bases between the germline ends. The CDR3 coding sequence is TGTGCCAGCAGCTTGCGGGGAGCCCCTTCGCCCCAGCATTTT. It codes for CASSLRGAPSPQHF. Combining the CDR3 with reference TRBV5-6 and TRBJ1-5 gives the whole variable domain DAGVTQSPTHLIKTRGQQVTLRCSPKSGHDTVSWYQQALGQGPQFIFQYYEEEERQRGNFPDRFSGHQFPNYSSELNVNALLLGDSALYLCASSLRGAPSPQHFGDGTRLSIL.

Many counts were recorded for this clonotype. The chain couples TRBV3-1 to TRBJ2-7; tentatively, D is TRBD2 (6 bases). The CDR3 is 13 amino acids. Germline assignment: CDR1 LGHDT and CDR2 YNNKEL (reference sequence). V lost 2 bases and J lost 1, with 6 bases in between. The CDR3 bases are TGTGCCAGCAGCCAACGGGGGTCCTACGAGCAGTACTTC. Its protein is CASSQRGSYEQYF.

This clonotype was observed a few times. The chain carries TRBV7-8 and TRBJ2-1; D is perhaps TRBD2 (5 bases). The germline V gene encodes CDR1 SGHVS and CDR2 FQNEAQ. This CDR3 region has 13 residues. Trimming removed 5 bases at V and 6 bases at J, with 11 bases between. The DNA for the CDR3 is TGTGCCAGCAGCCCTCGGAGGCCCAATGAGCAGTTCTTC. Protein: CASSPRRPNEQFF.

This clonotype was picked up many times. The chain carries TRBV12-3 or TRBV12-4 and TRBJ2-7; perhaps TRBD1 as D (5 bases). Trimming cost V 3 bases and J 12 bases, with 12 bases left between them. The CDR3 totals 11 residues. CDR3 bases: TGTGCCAGCAGTTTGAGGACACTCAGGTACTTC. Translation gives CASSLRTLRYF.

A few counts support this clonotype. The chain joins TRBV7-9 to TRBJ1-4; 9 nucleotides line up with TRBD1. The CDR3 spans 14 residues. The germline V gene encodes CDR1 SEHNR and CDR2 FQNEAQ (reference sequence). V lost 4 bases to trimming and J lost 6 bases; unmatched junction nucleotides: 3. CDR3 region: CASSSWDRDEKLFF. Written as DNA, the CDR3 is TGTGCCAGCAGCTCATGGGACAGGGATGAAAAACTGTTTTTT.

This clonotype appeared many times. The chain uses TRBV2 and TRBJ2-5, with 7 bases identical to TRBD1. The germline V gene encodes CDR1 SNHLY and CDR2 FYNNEI. J lost 0 bases, V lost 7 bases, and 14 bases had no gene match. The CDR3 spans 17 residues. This CDR3 is CASTPLGTVEYQETQYF. As DNA, the CDR3 is TGTGCCAGCACCCCCCTAGGGACAGTCGAGTACCAAGAGACCCAGTACTTC. Full variable domain (rest looked up from reference TRBV2 and TRBJ2-5): EPEVTQTPSHQVTQMGQEVILRCVPISNHLYFYWYRQILGQKVEFLVSFYNNEISEKSEIFDDQFSVERPDGSNFTLKIRSTKLEDSAMYFCASTPLGTVEYQETQYFGPGTRLLVL.

At least ten counts were recorded for this clonotype. This chain joins TRBV11-2 and TRBJ2-3, with D perhaps TRBD2 (5 bases). The CDR3 is made up of 14 amino acids. Trimming stripped 6 bases from V and 4 bases from J, with 14 bases between. Looked up from germline, CDR1 is SGHAT and CDR2 is FQNNGV. CDR3 loop: CASSQNAGADTQYF. In DNA form, the CDR3 reads TGTGCCAGCAGTCAAAATGCCGGGGCAGATACGCAGTATTTT. The full variable domain, with the rest looked up from reference TRBV11-2 and TRBJ2-3, is EAGVAQSPRYKIIEKRQSVAFWCNPISGHATLYWYQQILGQGPKLLIQFQNNGVVDDSQLPKDRFSAERLKGVDSTLKIQPAKLEDSAVYLCASSQNAGADTQYFGPGTRLTVL.

To note about this clonotype: With a much larger clone just one base away, this may be a read error. The CDR3 DNA sequence: TGTGCCAGCAGCTCCCGGACAGGGTTAAGTGAGCAGTTCTTC. This gives the protein CASSSRTGLSEQFF. The chain couples TRBV14 to TRBJ2-1, with 8 bases aligning to TRBD1. The V and J ends lost 5 bases and 9 bases, in that order; junction bases with no gene match: 9. Germline V lookup: CDR1 SGHDN, CDR2 FVKESK. CDR3 size: 14 residues.

This clonotype was detected ten times or more. The chain links TRBV27 to TRBJ2-7; D gene uncertain. The CDR3 runs to 15 residues. Germline assignment: CDR1 MNHEY and CDR2 SMNVEV (reference sequence). Trimming removed 0 bases from V and 2 bases from J, with 11 bases in between. In DNA, the CDR3 is TGTGCCAGCAGTTTATCAGCGAACGGCCCCTACGAGCAGTACTTC. This sequence encodes CASSLSANGPYEQYF.

This clonotype was found a few times. The rearrangement joins TRBV7-3 to TRBJ2-7; 14 bases are a match to TRBD2. Germline CDR1 and CDR2: SGHTA and FQGTGA. V lost 5 bases, J lost 7 bases, and 7 bases stayed unmatched. The CDR3 runs 15 residues. CDR3 in DNA: TGTGCCAGCAGCCCACGGACTAGCGGGAGGCATGAGCAGTACTTC. Protein product: CASSPRTSGRHEQYF.

CDR3 in DNA: TGCGCCAGCAGCCACCCGGGACGGGAAGAGACCCAGTACTTC. The encoded protein is CASSHPGREETQYF. This chain links TRBV4-3 with TRBJ2-5; D could derive from TRBD1 or TRBD2 (5 bases each). This CDR3 comprises 14 residues. Trimming took off 3 bases at V and 3 bases at J, with 11 bases between the two ends. The germline gives CDR1 LGHNA, CDR2 YSLEER.

CDR3 loop: CASTLGGDEQFF. In DNA, the CDR3 is TGTGCCAGCACCCTTGGGGGCGATGAGCAGTTCTTC. This chain joins TRBV28 and TRBJ2-1; a possible D gene is TRBD1 (6 bases). Trimming stripped 7 bases from V and 8 bases from J, with 12 bases between. CDR1 and CDR2 from the germline V gene are MDHEN and SYDVKM. There are 12 residues in the CDR3.

The chain couples TRBV24-1 to TRBJ1-2; no clear D gene. The CDR3 loop spans 14 amino acids. Germline V gives CDR1 KGHDR, CDR2 SFDVKD. The V and J ends lost 1 base and 4 bases respectively, with 9 bases between them. CDR3 protein: CATSDFRLTYGYTF. CDR3 DNA sequence: TGTGCCACCAGTGATTTCAGGCTTACCTATGGCTACACCTTC.

This clonotype was seen ten or more times. This chain uses TRBV5-1 with TRBJ2-1; 7 nucleotides align to TRBD1. This CDR3 comprises 15 residues. Germline CDR1 and CDR2: SGHRS and YFSETQ. V trimming: 4 bases; J trimming: 3 bases; junction bases outside the gene matches: 7. Here the CDR3 DNA reads TGCGCCAGCAGCCGGCAGGGGGAGAGCTACAATGAGCAGTTCTTC. Translated: CASSRQGESYNEQFF.

The rearrangement links TRBV25-1 to TRBJ2-5; TRBD1 or TRBD2 may be the D gene (5 bases each). The CDR3 runs 16 residues. Germline assignment: CDR1 MGHDK and CDR2 SYGVNS. V shed 4 bases and J shed 3 bases, with 18 bases lying between them. This chain's CDR3 is CASSGNTGTPEETQYF. DNA for the CDR3: TGTGCCAGCAGTGGAAATACCGGGACCCCCGAAGAGACCCAGTACTTC.

This clonotype was seen many times. This chain connects TRBV7-8 to TRBJ2-7, with 9 nucleotides matching TRBD2. The J segment lost 2 bases and the V segment lost 5 bases, leaving 10 bases of the junction unmatched. Germline V gives CDR1 SGHVS, CDR2 FQNEAQ. CDR3 length: 16 residues. The DNA of the CDR3 is TGTGCCAGCAGCCGTATAGCGGGGGAGGCCCCCTACGAGCAGTACTTC. Amino acid sequence: CASSRIAGEAPYEQYF.

This clonotype was seen repeatedly, ten times or more. The V and J genes are TRBV6-5 and TRBJ2-3; a possible D gene is TRBD2 (6 bases). CDR3 length: 14 residues. Germline lookup yields CDR1 MNHEY and CDR2 SVGAGI. The ends were cut back, 0 bases at V and 4 bases at J, with 8 bases in the middle. CDR3 DNA sequence: TGTGCCAGCAGTTACTCGGGGGGATCAGATACGCAGTATTTT. This sequence encodes CASSYSGGSDTQYF.

This clonotype was found a few times. The rearrangement uses TRBV4-3 and TRBJ1-4; no definite D call. V lost 1 base and J 5 bases, leaving 11 bases between the germline ends. The CDR3 covers 15 residues. Germline V CDR1 and CDR2: LGHNA, YSLEER. For the CDR3, the DNA is TGCGCCAGCAGCCAAGCGGGCGTCCGGAATGAAAAACTGTTTTTT. It is translated as CASSQAGVRNEKLFF.

This clonotype was picked up many times. The chain uses TRBV4-1 and TRBJ2-5, with D possibly being TRBD1 (5 bases). Trimming removed 1 base from V and 2 bases from J, with 11 bases in between. Germline CDR1 reads MGHRA; CDR2 reads YSYEKL. This CDR3 has 15 residues. The CDR3 reads CASSQGGLRQETQYF. The CDR3, as DNA: TGCGCCAGCAGCCAAGGGGGCTTAAGGCAAGAGACCCAGTACTTC.

This clonotype showed up just a few times. The rearrangement joins TRBV20-1 to TRBJ1-6; 8 bases are a match to TRBD1. After removal of 5 bases from V and 8 bases from J, the junction contained 5 bases not matched to a gene. The CDR3 has 13 amino acids. Germline values: CDR1 DFQATT, CDR2 SNEGSKA (reference sequence). In nucleotides, the CDR3 is TGCAGTGCTGCCGGGACAGGCGATTCACCCCTCCACTTT. Amino acid sequence: CSAAGTGDSPLHF.

This clonotype showed up many times. This sequence joins TRBV10-3 and TRBJ2-1; 11 bases match TRBD2. The V gene's germline CDR1 is ENHRY and CDR2 SYGVKD. V shed 8 bases and J 8 bases; nucleotides not matched to a gene: 5. This CDR3 is built from 13 residues. CDR3 protein: CAILAGGMDEQFF. DNA of the CDR3: TGTGCCATCCTAGCGGGGGGAATGGATGAGCAGTTCTTC.

This clonotype occurred many times. The chain links TRBV4-3 to TRBJ2-7, with D perhaps matching TRBD2 (6 bases). Germline CDR1 is LGHNA and CDR2 is YSLEER. With 0 bases removed from V and 6 bases from J, the gap between germline ends came to 12 bases. The CDR3 extends over 14 amino acids. For the CDR3, the DNA is TGCGCCAGCAGCCAAGATGGCGGGGAGAGCGAGCAGTACTTC. Encoded protein: CASSQDGGESEQYF.

This clonotype has ten or more counts. This chain links TRBV10-3 with TRBJ2-7; TRBD1 matches at 8 bases. The V segment lost 3 bases and the J segment 5 bases; nucleotides outside the gene matches: 9. This CDR3 is built from 15 residues. CDR1 and CDR2 from the germline V gene are ENHRY and SYGVKD. The CDR3 bases are TGTGCCATCAGTGACCCCGTCGAACAGGGGGACGAGCAGTACTTC. Its translation is CAISDPVEQGDEQYF.

In this sample, this clonotype turned up many times. This chain uses TRBV5-5 with TRBJ2-3, with 10 positions matching TRBD2. In germline, CDR1 is SGHKS, CDR2 YYEKEE (reference sequence). This CDR3 comprises 16 residues. V shed 5 bases, J shed 5 bases, and the junction held 11 bases outside the gene matches. The CDR3 loop is CASSPPSGRGVDTQYF. Written as DNA, the CDR3 is TGTGCCAGCAGTCCCCCCAGCGGGAGGGGTGTAGATACGCAGTATTTT. The whole variable domain, filled in from reference TRBV5-5 and TRBJ2-3, reads DAGVTQSPTHLIKTRGQQVTLRCSPISGHKSVSWYQQVLGQGPQFIFQYYEKEERGRGNFPDRFSARQFPNYSSELNVNALLLGDSALYLCASSPPSGRGVDTQYFGPGTRLTVL.

This clonotype was seen repeatedly, ten times or more. V gene TRBV12-3 or TRBV12-4 combines with J gene TRBJ1-2; D remains ambiguous. The germline V and J ends were trimmed by 3 bases and 10 bases, with 3 bases remaining between them. The CDR3 extends over 9 amino acids. This chain's CDR3 is CASSFPYTF. CDR3 DNA: TGTGCCAGCAGTTTTCCCTACACCTTC.

This clonotype has just a few counts. V gene TRBV7-6 combines with J gene TRBJ2-1; D is unclear. The CDR3 spans 15 residues. V lost 3 bases and J 0 bases, leaving 9 bases between the germline ends. The germline V gene has CDR1 SGHVS and CDR2 FNYEAQ. The CDR3 DNA follows: TGTGCCAGCAGCTTTGGCACCCCCTCCTACAATGAGCAGTTCTTC. Translated: CASSFGTPSYNEQFF.